Listed here are 22 T cell receptor beta chains from one sample, sequenced in a study of T cell repertoires in aging, cancer and after chemotherapy. A mixed TRB-A/B primer pool amplified rearranged TRB by multiplex touch-down PCR. TCRdb reprocessed the multiplex PCR reads with MiXCR, giving one entry per CDR3 protein. The sample includes 8,500 to 10,000 distinct CDR3 sequences, roughly a third seen only once; the top ten take around 14%. The template was genomic DNA from peripheral blood, not RNA. Material: blood. The receptors were sampled from a human donor in good health. The donor label of this sample is uncertain.

CDR3 in amino acids: CASSLWYGGGTEAFF. The CDR3 DNA follows: TGTGCCAGCAGCTTGTGGTACGGAGGGGGAACTGAAGCTTTCTTT. The chain carries TRBV5-6 and TRBJ1-1; a weak D match, TRBD1 (6 bases). The CDR3 runs 15 residues. The germline CDR1 and CDR2 sequences are SGHDT and YYEEEE. V lost 1 base to trimming and J lost 5 bases, with 15 bases between them. The whole variable domain, remainder taken from reference TRBV5-6 and TRBJ1-1, is DAGVTQSPTHLIKTRGQQVTLRCSPKSGHDTVSWYQQALGQGPQFIFQYYEEEERQRGNFPDRFSGHQFPNYSSELNVNALLLGDSALYLCASSLWYGGGTEAFFGQGTRLTVV.

This chain links TRBV10-3 with TRBJ2-6; no firm D call. This CDR3 comprises 17 residues. The V end was cut by 10 bases, the J end by 0 bases, with 19 bases between. Looked up from germline, CDR1 is ENHRY and CDR2 is SYGVKD. The CDR3 reads CASVAATSISGANVLTF. CDR3 sequence (DNA): TGTGCCAGCGTAGCAGCCACATCCATCTCTGGGGCCAACGTCCTGACTTTC.

This chain links TRBV28 with TRBJ2-2; 8 nucleotides match TRBD1. This CDR3 region has 18 residues. The trim removed 6 bases at V and 4 bases at J, leaving 16 bases unmatched. The germline V gene encodes CDR1 MDHEN and CDR2 SYDVKM. CDR3 sequence (DNA): TGTGCCAGCAGCCACCATATCCTGCGACAGGGGCCCACCGGGGAGCTGTTTTTT. It yields the protein CASSHHILRQGPTGELFF.

This clonotype was picked up a small number of times. This chain joins TRBV19 and TRBJ1-1; 7 bases are a match to TRBD1. The length of the CDR3 is 16 residues. After removal of 1 base from V and 5 bases from J, the junction contained 10 bases not matched to a gene. Germline CDR1 and CDR2: LNHDA and SQIVND (reference sequence). Here the CDR3 reads CASSIGGDRRWTEAFF. DNA of the CDR3: TGTGCCAGTAGTATAGGGGGGGACAGAAGATGGACTGAAGCTTTCTTT. The full variable domain, completed using reference TRBV19 and TRBJ1-1, is DGGITQSPKYLFRKEGQNVTLSCEQNLNHDAMYWYRQDPGQGLRLIYYSQIVNDFQKGDIAEGYSVSREKKESFPLTVTSAQKNPTAFYLCASSIGGDRRWTEAFFGQGTRLTVV.

This clonotype was found a few times. The V call is TRBV20-1, the J call TRBJ1-5, with D possibly TRBD1 on 6 matching bases. CDR1 and CDR2 from the germline V gene are DFQATT and SNEGSKA (reference sequence). The CDR3 is 17 amino acids. V lost 1 base, J lost 0 bases, and 16 bases lay in between. The CDR3 DNA is TGCAGTGCTAGAGGGGAGGGGGGATCGAATAGCAATCAGCCCCAGCATTTT. This translates into CSARGEGGSNSNQPQHF.

This clonotype was seen a few times. The chain carries TRBV18 and TRBJ1-4, with D maybe TRBD1 (5 bases). The ends were cut back, 2 bases at V and 8 bases at J, with 12 bases in the middle. The CDR3 sequence is 14 residues long. Germline lookup yields CDR1 KGHSH and CDR2 LQKENI. CDR3 DNA sequence: TGTGCCAGCTCACCATTTCAGGGATACGAAAAACTGTTTTTT. Protein: CASSPFQGYEKLFF.

This clonotype was recorded a few times. V and J are TRBV19 and TRBJ1-2, with 10 bases matching TRBD1. Trimming at V came to 6 bases and at J to 4 bases, leaving 5 bases not matched to a gene. CDR1 is LNHDA and CDR2 is SQIVND in the germline V gene (reference sequence). CDR3 length: 14 amino acids. CDR3 coding DNA: TGTGCCAGTAGGGAGACAGGGGGCGGCTATGGCTACACCTTC. Amino acid sequence: CASRETGGGYGYTF.

V gene TRBV14 combines with J gene TRBJ2-7; no reliable D call. This CDR3 is 14 amino acids long. Germline CDR1 and CDR2: SGHDN and FVKESK. Trimming removed 0 bases from V and 0 bases from J, with 6 bases in between. CDR3 DNA: TGTGCCAGCAGCCAAGACGACGGCTCCTACGAGCAGTACTTC. It yields the protein CASSQDDGSYEQYF.

J is TRBJ1-1 and V is TRBV5-1; D remains ambiguous. Trimming cost V 0 bases and J 4 bases, with 13 bases left between them. Looked up from germline, CDR1 is SGHRS and CDR2 is YFSETQ. This CDR3 is 15 amino acids long. CDR3 loop: CASSLEPGASTEAFF. CDR3 coding DNA: TGCGCCAGCAGCTTGGAACCGGGAGCGAGCACTGAAGCTTTCTTT.

The chain uses TRBV12-3 or TRBV12-4 and TRBJ1-2; D gene ambiguous. This CDR3 has 13 residues. V was trimmed by 5 bases and J by 8 bases, leaving 15 bases between them. CDR3 nucleotide sequence: TGTGCCAGCAGTGAATATGGACTCCAAGGCTACACCTTC. This translates into CASSEYGLQGYTF.

This chain links TRBV30 with TRBJ1-4; a weak D match, TRBD1 (5 bases). V was shortened by 0 bases and J by 8 bases, with 13 bases between the two germline ends. This CDR3 is 14 amino acids long. From germline, CDR1 is GTSNPN and CDR2 SVGIG (reference sequence). The CDR3 DNA sequence: TGTGCCTGGAGTGTTCTCCGTTCAGGGGAAAAACTGTTTTTT. It is translated as CAWSVLRSGEKLFF.

The chain couples TRBV6-6 to TRBJ2-7; D possibly corresponds to TRBD1 (7 bases). The V and J ends lost 0 bases and 3 bases respectively, with 15 bases between them. Germline V CDR1 and CDR2: MNHNY, SVGAGI (reference sequence). CDR3 length equals 16 residues. This CDR3 reads CASSYSSSGGYYEQYF. CDR3 DNA sequence: TGTGCCAGCAGTTACTCCAGTTCAGGGGGGTACTACGAGCAGTACTTC.

This rearrangement joins TRBV30 to TRBJ1-5; D is perhaps TRBD1 (5 bases). Germline loops: CDR1 GTSNPN, CDR2 SVGIG (reference sequence). This CDR3 has 15 residues. V lost 1 base, J lost 0 bases, and 10 bases lay in between. CDR3 sequence reads: CAWSAETASNQPQHF. In DNA form, the CDR3 reads TGTGCCTGGAGTGCCGAGACAGCTAGCAATCAGCCCCAGCATTTT.

This clonotype was picked up one time. The chain links TRBV28 to TRBJ1-1; 7 nucleotides agree with TRBD1. Germline CDR1 MDHEN, CDR2 SYDVKM. J was trimmed by 6 bases and V by 7 bases; bases with no gene match: 11. This CDR3 has 14 residues. The CDR3 DNA is TGTGCCAGCATCCCTACAGGGGTGATCCCTGAAGCTTTCTTT. Protein: CASIPTGVIPEAFF. The full variable domain, with the rest looked up from reference TRBV28 and TRBJ1-1, is DVKVTQSSRYLVKRTGEKVFLECVQDMDHENMFWYRQDPGLGLRLIYFSYDVKMKEKGDIPEGYSVSREKKERFSLILESASTNQTSMYLCASIPTGVIPEAFFGQGTRLTVV.

This clonotype was seen a handful of times. The V call is TRBV6-2 or TRBV6-3, the J call TRBJ1-1; D is possibly TRBD1 (5 bases). Germline V gene data show CDR1 as MNHEY and CDR2 as SVGEGT. V lost 3 bases and J lost 3, with 20 bases in between. The length of the CDR3 is 17 residues. CDR3 sequence: CASSYFPPRQGHTEAFF. CDR3 coding DNA: TGTGCCAGCAGTTATTTCCCCCCACGGCAGGGCCACACTGAAGCTTTCTTT.

This clonotype was counted only a few times. The chain has TRBV5-4 and TRBJ2-1, with D maybe TRBD1 (6 bases). The CDR3 consists of 14 residues. Trimming removed 4 bases from V and 4 bases from J, with 12 bases in between. Germline CDR1 SGHNT, CDR2 YYREEE (reference sequence). The chain's CDR3 is CASSPLTGYNEQFF. The CDR3 bases are TGTGCCAGCAGCCCCTTGACAGGATACAATGAGCAGTTCTTC. The full variable domain, in which reference TRBV5-4 and TRBJ2-1 provide the parts outside the CDR3, is ETGVTQSPTHLIKTRGQQVTLRCSSQSGHNTVSWYQQALGQGPQFIFQYYREEENGRGNFPPRFSGLQFPNYSSELNVNALELDDSALYLCASSPLTGYNEQFFGPGTRLTVL.

The chain uses TRBV7-2 and TRBJ2-5, with D uncertain. V dropped 3 bases and J dropped 5 bases, with 7 bases sitting between them. Per the germline V gene, CDR1 is SGHTA and CDR2 is FQGNSA. This CDR3 region has 12 residues. Here the CDR3 reads CASSFFRETQYF. For the CDR3, the DNA is TGTGCCAGCAGCTTTTTCCGGGAGACCCAGTACTTC.

Judged by abundance, this clonotype is medium-sized. The chain uses TRBV19 and TRBJ2-3; D perhaps matches TRBD1 (6 bases). Germline loops: CDR1 LNHDA, CDR2 SQIVND (reference sequence). V lost 7 bases and J lost 1, with 18 bases in between. This CDR3 region has 16 residues. The chain's CDR3 is CASTPLRGSGTDTQYF. The DNA for the CDR3 is TGTGCCAGTACCCCCTTAAGGGGGAGTGGCACAGATACGCAGTATTTT. The whole variable domain, filled in from reference TRBV19 and TRBJ2-3, reads DGGITQSPKYLFRKEGQNVTLSCEQNLNHDAMYWYRQDPGQGLRLIYYSQIVNDFQKGDIAEGYSVSREKKESFPLTVTSAQKNPTAFYLCASTPLRGSGTDTQYFGPGTRLTVL.

V and J are TRBV7-2 and TRBJ1-4, with D perhaps TRBD1 (5 bases). V was trimmed by 1 base and J by 8 bases, leaving 11 bases between them. This CDR3 has 14 residues. Germline V gene data show CDR1 as SGHTA and CDR2 as FQGNSA. CDR3 nucleotide sequence: TGTGCCAGCAGCTTAGACGGGACGGTAGAAAAACTGTTTTTT. This gives the protein CASSLDGTVEKLFF.

V gene TRBV6-2 or TRBV6-3 combines with J gene TRBJ2-1; 9 bases line up with TRBD1. This CDR3 has 15 amino acids. CDR1 is MNHEY and CDR2 is SVGEGT in the germline V gene. The ends lost 5 bases at V and 4 bases at J; junction bases unmatched: 6. In DNA, the CDR3 is TGTGCCAGCAGTGGGGGACAGGGAGATTACAATGAGCAGTTCTTC. Protein sequence: CASSGGQGDYNEQFF.

This clonotype was picked up a small number of times. The rearrangement joins TRBV5-1 to TRBJ2-2; 9 nucleotides align to TRBD2. The CDR3 consists of 16 residues. From germline, CDR1 is SGHRS and CDR2 YFSETQ. The junction had 6 bases not matched to a gene; V was cut back by 0 bases and J by 6 bases. CDR3 protein: CASSLEGGLAAGELFF. As DNA, the CDR3 is TGCGCCAGCAGCTTGGAGGGGGGACTAGCCGCCGGGGAGCTGTTTTTT.

A remark on this clonotype: Relative to the germline gene, one junction end is altered; a read error may explain this. The chain is built from TRBV12-3 or TRBV12-4 and TRBJ2-3, with 10 bases aligning to TRBD2. The CDR3 totals 15 residues. The CDR3 region is CASSLAGGWADTQYF. As DNA, the CDR3 is TGTGCCAGCAGCTTAGCGGGGGGATGGGCAGATACGCAGTATTTT.